This T cell receptor (beta chain) was documented in a study of T cell repertoires in ileal Crohn's disease. Study context: Patients had a median roughly 8-year disease duration, and less than 40% were active smokers.

Study outcomes and limitations: Clonal expansions were more frequent in active smokers than non-smokers at surgery. Every patient over 26.8% clonality showed endoscopic recurrence. Compared with CD4 T cells, sorted CD8 cells carried more expanded clones.

The V segment lost 4 bases and the J segment 4 bases; nucleotides outside the gene matches: 3. The CDR3 sequence is 13 residues long. Germline values: CDR1 LNHDA, CDR2 SQIVND (reference sequence). Clones were read by immunoSEQ multiplex PCR, and TCRdb kept only the in-frame ones, dropping some. The sample lists 2,300 or so clones, just over 95% occurring once. Remarks on this clone: Its specificity is unknown.

The chain couples TRBV19 to TRBJ1-1; 7 nucleotides line up with TRBD1. The sample taken for sequencing was ileal tissue. The TCR comes from an adult with Crohn's disease. The CDR3 spells CASSRDRTTEAFF. DNA for the CDR3: TGTGCCAGTAGTAGGGACAGAACCACTGAAGCTTTCTTT.